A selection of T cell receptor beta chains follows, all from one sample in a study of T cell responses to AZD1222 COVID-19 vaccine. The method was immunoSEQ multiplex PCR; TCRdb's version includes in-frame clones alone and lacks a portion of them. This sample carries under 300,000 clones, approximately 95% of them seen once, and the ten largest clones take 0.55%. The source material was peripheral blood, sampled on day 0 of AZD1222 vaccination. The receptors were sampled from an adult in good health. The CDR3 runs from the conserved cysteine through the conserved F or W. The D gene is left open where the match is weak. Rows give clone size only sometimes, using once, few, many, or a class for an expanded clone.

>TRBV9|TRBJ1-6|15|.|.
CASSVDPGMNSPLHF
TGTGCCAGCAGCGTAGACCCGGGGATGAATTCACCCCTCCACTTT
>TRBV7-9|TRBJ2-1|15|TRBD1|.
CASIKDRVGYDEQFF
TGTGCCAGCATCAAGGACAGGGTAGGGTACGATGAGCAGTTCTTC
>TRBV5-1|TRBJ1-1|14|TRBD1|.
CASTQGQPNTEAFF
TGCGCCAGCACCCAGGGACAGCCGAACACTGAAGCTTTCTTT
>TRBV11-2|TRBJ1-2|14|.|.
CASSLVAGAEGYTF
TGTGCCAGCAGCTTAGTGGCAGGGGCGGAAGGCTACACCTTC
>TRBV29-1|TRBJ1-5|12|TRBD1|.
CSVGGGGQPQHF
TGCAGCGTTGGAGGGGGCGGTCAGCCCCAGCATTTT
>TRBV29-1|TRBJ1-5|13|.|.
CSVQTGMDQPQHF
TGCAGCGTTCAAACAGGGATGGATCAGCCCCAGCATTTT
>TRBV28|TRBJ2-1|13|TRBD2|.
CATLLAGYNEQFF
TGTGCCACTCTCCTAGCGGGGTACAATGAGCAGTTCTTC
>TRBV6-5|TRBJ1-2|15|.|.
CASSYSAGGMYGYTF
TGTGCCAGCAGTTACTCCGCAGGAGGGATGTATGGCTACACCTTC
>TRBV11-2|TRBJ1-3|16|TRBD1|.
CASSLAQQGTGNTIYF
TGTGCCAGCAGCTTAGCCCAACAGGGGACTGGAAACACCATATATTTT
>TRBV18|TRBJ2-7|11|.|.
CASSQGNEQYF
TGTGCCAGCTCTCAGGGTAACGAGCAGTACTTC
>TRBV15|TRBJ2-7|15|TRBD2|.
CATSREWEGSYEQYF
TGTGCCACCAGCAGAGAATGGGAGGGTTCCTACGAGCAGTACTTC
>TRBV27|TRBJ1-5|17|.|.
CASSSWDGLGRGQPQHF
TGTGCCAGCAGTTCCTGGGACGGGCTCGGGCGGGGTCAGCCCCAGCATTTT
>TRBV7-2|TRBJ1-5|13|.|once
CASSLGRNQPQHF
TGTGCCAGCAGCTTAGGCAGAAATCAGCCCCAGCATTTT
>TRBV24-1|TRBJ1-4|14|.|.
CATSADTGREKLFF
TGTGCCACCAGTGCGGACACGGGGCGTGAAAAACTGTTTTTT
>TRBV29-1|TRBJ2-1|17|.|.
CSVDPRGSARSYNEQFF
TGCAGCGTTGACCCCCGCGGCTCCGCTCGCTCCTACAATGAGCAGTTCTTC
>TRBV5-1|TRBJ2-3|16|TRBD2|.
CASSFVLAGDTDTQYF
TGCGCCAGCAGCTTCGTCCTAGCGGGGGACACAGATACGCAGTATTTT
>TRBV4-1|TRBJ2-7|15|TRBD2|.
CASSQLSGGSYEQYF
TGCGCCAGCAGCCAGCTTAGCGGGGGATCCTACGAGCAGTACTTC
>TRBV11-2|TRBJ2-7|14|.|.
CASSLSEGPYEQYF
TGTGCCAGCAGCTTAAGTGAGGGTCCCTACGAGCAGTACTTC